The 23 T cell receptor beta chains given below trace back to one sample, sequenced in a study of CD8+ T cells in alopecia areata. Reverse transcribed after extraction, RNA yielded cDNA as the sequencing template. Only in-frame clones appear in the TCRdb table, and some are missing; sequencing was by immunoSEQ multiplex PCR. The data contain 200,000 to 250,000 clones, roughly 69% of them singletons. This specimen consisted of CD4+ T cells sorted from blood, obtained at week 0. The receptors stem from a human donor with alopecia areata.

The genes are TRBV7-9 and TRBJ2-5; D might be TRBD1 (6 bases). Germline V gene data show CDR1 as SEHNR and CDR2 as FQNEAQ (reference sequence). The length of the CDR3 is 14 residues. Trimming stripped 5 bases from V and 2 bases from J, with 12 bases between. The CDR3 reads CASSRWQGQETQYF. The DNA for the CDR3 is TGTGCCAGCAGCCGCTGGCAGGGGCAAGAGACCCAGTACTTC.

The chain has TRBV4-1 and TRBJ2-3, with D possibly being TRBD2 (5 bases). The CDR3 sequence is 16 residues long. Germline loops: CDR1 MGHRA, CDR2 YSYEKL. The V end lost 2 bases, the J end lost 1 base, and 13 bases lay between the germline ends. The CDR3 region has the DNA TGCGCCAGCAGCCAACTCCCTCCAGCGGGCACAGATACGCAGTATTTT. This encodes CASSQLPPAGTDTQYF.

This clone was found a few times. The chain links TRBV23-1 to TRBJ2-1; D not resolved. TRBV23-1 is given ORF status, its function remaining uncertain. The CDR3 length is 10 residues. V was pared by 8 bases and J by 6 bases, with 5 bases between. Here the CDR3 DNA reads TGCGCCAGCCCAACCAATGAGCAGTTCTTC. Its translation is CASPTNEQFF.

The rearrangement links TRBV19 to TRBJ2-3; D tentatively fits TRBD1 or TRBD2 (5 bases each). The CDR3 is 11 residues long. The V end was cut by 3 bases, the J end by 12 bases, with 10 bases between. Germline CDR1 is LNHDA and CDR2 is SQIVND (reference sequence). The CDR3 here is CASSIGANQYF. The CDR3 coding sequence is TGTGCCAGTAGTATCGGGGCGAATCAGTATTTT.

The table lists this clone with a few counts. The J gene is TRBJ2-7, the V gene TRBV6-1, with D unresolved. Germline assignment: CDR1 MNHNS and CDR2 SASEGT. The CDR3 totals 16 residues. Trimming removed 2 bases at V and 3 bases at J, with 17 bases between. In DNA, the CDR3 is TGTGCCAGCAGTGAAAGGTTCTGGCTAAACAACTACGAGCAGTACTTC. It codes for CASSERFWLNNYEQYF.

The V gene is TRBV7-9, the J gene TRBJ2-7; D may be TRBD1 or TRBD2 (5 bases each). The CDR3 runs 14 residues. V lost 5 bases, J lost 2 bases, and 13 bases lay in between. Germline V gives CDR1 SEHNR, CDR2 FQNEAQ (reference sequence). CDR3 bases: TGTGCCAGCAGCCAAAGGGACCGAGCCTACGAGCAGTACTTC. This codes for CASSQRDRAYEQYF.

The chain carries TRBV30 and TRBJ1-2; D ambiguous. V was cut by 5 bases and J by 2 bases, with 15 bases left in between. Germline V CDR1 and CDR2: GTSNPN, SVGIG (reference sequence). This CDR3 is 14 amino acids long. DNA of the CDR3: TGTGCCTGGCTTCATCGAACAGCGAACTATGGCTACACCTTC. Protein: CAWLHRTANYGYTF.

This rearrangement joins TRBV30 to TRBJ1-6; D ambiguous. V lost 6 bases, J lost 7 bases, and 13 bases lay in between. In germline, CDR1 is GTSNPN, CDR2 SVGIG (reference sequence). The CDR3 extends over 13 amino acids. Written as DNA, the CDR3 is TGTGCCTGTGCCGAACAGACAAATTCACCCCTCCACTTT. Translating gives CACAEQTNSPLHF.

The chain combines TRBV29-1 with TRBJ2-1, with a tentative D call TRBD2 (6 bases). The V gene's germline CDR1 is SQVTM and CDR2 ANQGSEA. Deletions cut 3 bases from V and 2 bases from J, with 11 bases between. The CDR3 is made up of 14 amino acids. The CDR3 DNA reads TGCAGCGTTGAGACTAGTGAGCCCTACAATGAGCAGTTCTTC. Translating it yields CSVETSEPYNEQFF.

This clone appeared a few times. The chain has TRBV7-9 and TRBJ2-5; D is unclear. Germline CDR1 SEHNR, CDR2 FQNEAQ (reference sequence). V was pared by 4 bases and J by 4 bases, with 4 bases between. The CDR3 length is 11 residues. The CDR3 here is CASSSSETQYF. In DNA form, the CDR3 reads TGTGCCAGCAGCTCTTCAGAGACCCAGTACTTC.

The CDR3 here is CASSQDIGTSLQTQYF. Written as DNA, the CDR3 is TGCGCCAGCAGCCAAGATATAGGGACTTCGTTGCAGACCCAGTACTTC. The rearrangement joins TRBV4-3 to TRBJ2-5; tentative D call: TRBD2 (6 bases). V lost 0 bases to trimming and J lost 6 bases, with 17 bases between them. CDR3 length: 16 amino acids. Germline CDR1 LGHNA, CDR2 YSLEER.

The chain combines TRBV29-1 with TRBJ2-2; D is undetermined. V was shortened by 4 bases and J by 1 base, with 16 bases between the two germline ends. Germline V CDR1 and CDR2: SQVTM, ANQGSEA. The CDR3 contains 16 residues. CDR3 DNA: TGCAGCGTTGGTGTCGCCATCGTAGGGAACACCGGGGAGCTGTTTTTT. Translated, it gives CSVGVAIVGNTGELFF.

A remark on this clone: Other DNA sequences of this sample code for an identical CDR3. The chain carries TRBV9 and TRBJ2-5; D uncertain. The CDR3 is 13 residues long. Germline V CDR1 and CDR2: SGDLS, YYNGEE. The ends were cut back, 0 bases at V and 1 base at J, with 4 bases in the middle. CDR3 DNA sequence: TGTGCCAGCAGCGTAGCCAGCCAAGAGACCCAGTACTTC. Translating gives CASSVASQETQYF.

CDR3 sequence reads: CSGRTVTYEQYF. The CDR3 coding sequence is TGCAGCGGGAGGACAGTCACCTACGAGCAGTACTTC. This chain joins TRBV29-1 and TRBJ2-7; tentatively, D is TRBD1 (6 bases). The CDR3 covers 12 residues. Germline CDR1 is SQVTM and CDR2 is ANQGSEA. V was clipped by 7 bases and J by 2 bases, with 12 bases between them.

This clone was found a few times. A much larger clone differs by one base, so this may be a read error. This same CDR3 is encoded by further DNA sequences in the sample. V and J are TRBV5-1 and TRBJ2-3, with D unresolved. The ends were cut back, 2 bases at V and 3 bases at J, with 1 base in the middle. The CDR3 is 11 amino acids. CDR1 is SGHRS, CDR2 YFSETQ, per germline. The CDR3 bases are TGCGCCAGCAGCTTAACAGATACGCAGTATTTT. Amino acids: CASSLTDTQYF.

In this sample, this clone turned up a few times. The identical CDR3 is also encoded by other nucleotide sequences in the sample. V gene TRBV29-1 combines with J gene TRBJ2-7; 7 nucleotides match TRBD2. With 0 bases clipped from V and 6 bases from J, the junction kept 2 bases outside the gene matches. CDR1 SQVTM and CDR2 ANQGSEA come from the germline V gene. The CDR3 sequence is 12 residues long. CDR3 residues: CSVEEGRGEQYF. The DNA for the CDR3 is TGCAGCGTTGAAGAAGGGAGGGGCGAGCAGTACTTC.

V and J are TRBV7-3 and TRBJ2-5; 7 nucleotides align to TRBD2. The CDR3 loop spans 15 amino acids. Germline CDR1 reads SGHTA; CDR2 reads FQGTGA. Trimming removed 4 bases from V and 4 bases from J; junction bases left unmatched: 9. CDR3 residues: CASSSSGTMGETQYF. The DNA for the CDR3 is TGTGCCAGCAGCTCGTCCGGGACTATGGGAGAGACCCAGTACTTC.

The V gene is TRBV5-1, the J gene TRBJ1-2, with D possibly being TRBD1 (5 bases). The CDR3 is made up of 15 amino acids. The germline V and J ends were trimmed by 0 bases and 3 bases, with 12 bases remaining between them. Germline V gene data show CDR1 as SGHRS and CDR2 as YFSETQ. CDR3 region: CASSLGAARDYGYTF. Written as DNA, the CDR3 is TGCGCCAGCAGCTTGGGGGCAGCCAGGGACTATGGCTACACCTTC.

This clone was detected a few times. J is TRBJ1-2 and V is TRBV11-2; D is uncertain. The CDR3 length is 15 residues. Trimming pared 2 bases from V and 7 bases from J, leaving 17 bases between. Germline V CDR1 and CDR2: SGHAT, FQNNGV. The CDR3: CASSLPSTMGAGYTF. DNA of the CDR3: TGTGCCAGCAGCTTACCCTCAACCATGGGTGCTGGCTACACCTTC.

The chain has TRBV27 and TRBJ1-2; tentatively, D is TRBD1 (6 bases). The CDR3 is 13 amino acids. V was pared by 5 bases and J by 5 bases, with 12 bases between. The germline V gene has CDR1 MNHEY and CDR2 SMNVEV (reference sequence). CDR3 coding DNA: TGTGCCAGCAGTCTCAGGGGTAGTTATGGCTACACCTTC. This encodes CASSLRGSYGYTF.

The chain couples TRBV30 to TRBJ1-1; D is unresolved. Germline CDR1 is GTSNPN and CDR2 is SVGIG (reference sequence). V was clipped by 4 bases and J by 5 bases, with 8 bases between them. There are 11 residues in the CDR3. DNA of the CDR3: TGTGCCTGGACCACCGTAACTGAAGCTTTCTTT. Translating gives CAWTTVTEAFF.

The chain has TRBV7-9 and TRBJ1-2, with D unclear. Germline CDR1 reads SEHNR; CDR2 reads FQNEAQ (reference sequence). The CDR3 extends over 12 amino acids. V was clipped by 5 bases and J by 8 bases, with 12 bases between them. Written as DNA, the CDR3 is TGTGCCAGCAGCATAGGACCTACCGGCTACACCTTC. This translates into CASSIGPTGYTF.

CDR3 sequence (DNA): TGCGCCAGCAGCCGAAGTGCGACAAACCTCTACGAGCAGTACTTC. Its protein is CASSRSATNLYEQYF. The chain recombines TRBV4-1 with TRBJ2-7; D ambiguous. V was shortened by 4 bases and J by 3 bases, with 16 bases between the two germline ends. This CDR3 has 15 amino acids. In germline, CDR1 is MGHRA, CDR2 YSYEKL.